This entry lists 25 T cell receptor beta chains sequenced from one sample in a study of blood T cell repertoires in COVID-19. The assay was immunoSEQ multiplex PCR, and TCRdb's table has in-frame clones only and misses some. Of 150,000 to 200,000 clones listed, approximately 90% were seen once; the top ten hold about 4%. Material for sequencing was peripheral blood. These receptors came from a man aged 18 to 29 with active or convalescent COVID-19.

The CDR3, as DNA: TGTGCCAGCAGTATAAGAGGGAACACTGAAGCTTTCTTT. Translating it yields CASSIRGNTEAFF. J is TRBJ1-1 and V is TRBV6-5; no firm D call. Germline CDR1 is MNHEY and CDR2 is SVGAGI. The V and J ends lost 5 bases and 1 base respectively, with 8 bases between them. The CDR3 has 13 amino acids.

V is TRBV10-3 and J is TRBJ1-1; 7 bases are a match to TRBD1. Trimming at V came to 6 bases and at J to 4 bases, leaving 5 bases not matched to a gene. This CDR3 comprises 13 residues. Germline lookup yields CDR1 ENHRY and CDR2 SYGVKD. CDR3 loop: CAIRKTGITEAFF. The CDR3 DNA is TGTGCCATCAGGAAGACAGGGATCACTGAAGCTTTCTTT.

The V gene is TRBV11-3, the J gene TRBJ2-7; TRBD1 matches at 10 bases. Trimming took 7 bases from V and 4 from J; bases not matched to a gene: 16. Germline V gene lookup returns CDR1 SGHNT and CDR2 YENEEA. CDR3 length: 17 amino acids. The CDR3: CASKLFRDRGLGYEQYF. The CDR3 DNA follows: TGTGCCAGCAAGTTATTCCGAGACAGGGGGCTGGGGTACGAGCAGTACTTC.

This clone was recorded only once. This chain uses TRBV13 with TRBJ2-1; TRBD2 agrees at 12 bases. The V and J ends lost 5 bases and 1 base, in that order; junction bases with no gene match: 6. Germline V gives CDR1 PRHDT, CDR2 FYEKMQ (reference sequence). This CDR3 is built from 17 residues. This chain's CDR3 is CASSHRLAGVSYNEQFF. The CDR3 DNA is TGTGCCAGCAGCCATAGACTAGCGGGAGTGTCCTACAATGAGCAGTTCTTC.

This clone is a singleton in its sample. The genes are TRBV29-1 and TRBJ2-2, with 10 nucleotides matching TRBD2. Germline V gene lookup returns CDR1 SQVTM and CDR2 ANQGSEA. The CDR3 sequence is 13 residues long. The V segment lost 6 bases and the J segment 8 bases; nucleotides outside the gene matches: 6. CDR3 loop: CSVAPLAGGELFF. The CDR3 nucleotides are TGCAGCGTGGCCCCACTAGCGGGAGGGGAGCTGTTTTTT.

The chain couples TRBV28 to TRBJ2-7; 7 bases fit TRBD2. Trimming took 3 bases from V and 2 from J; bases not matched to a gene: 13. The CDR3 runs to 17 residues. Germline loops: CDR1 MDHEN, CDR2 SYDVKM. The CDR3 loop is CASSLPIAGARTYEQYF. The CDR3 DNA reads as TGTGCCAGCAGTTTGCCTATAGCGGGCGCTCGTACCTACGAGCAGTACTTC.

Written as DNA, the CDR3 is TGTGCCAGCAGCGAAGGTCGGGTGAACACTGAAGCTTTCTTT. It encodes CASSEGRVNTEAFF. This chain joins TRBV7-2 and TRBJ1-1, with D unresolved. V was trimmed by 5 bases and J by 0 bases, leaving 10 bases between them. The germline CDR1 and CDR2 sequences are SGHTA and FQGNSA. This CDR3 contains 14 residues.

This CDR3 reads CASKGVGLAAYEQYF. CDR3 DNA sequence: TGTGCCAGCAAGGGTGTGGGGCTAGCGGCCTACGAGCAGTACTTC. The V and J genes are TRBV13 and TRBJ2-7; 7 bases are shared with TRBD2. V lost 7 bases, J lost 2 bases, and 11 bases stayed unmatched. Looked up from germline, CDR1 is PRHDT and CDR2 is FYEKMQ (reference sequence). The CDR3 length is 15 residues. Together with reference TRBV13 and TRBJ2-7, the CDR3 gives the full variable domain: AAGVIQSPRHLIKEKRETATLKCYPIPRHDTVYWYQQGPGQDPQFLISFYEKMQSDKGSIPDRFSAQQFSDYHSELNMSSLELGDSALYFCASKGVGLAAYEQYFGPGTRLTVT.

The gene calls are TRBV7-9 and TRBJ2-1; 7 bases are a match to TRBD2. Trimming cost V 1 base and J 11 bases; bases outside gene matches: 8. The germline V gene encodes CDR1 SEHNR and CDR2 FQNEAQ (reference sequence). The CDR3 loop spans 14 amino acids. The CDR3 region has the DNA TGTGCCAGCAGCTTAGTTTCGAGCGGGACCAAGCAGTTCTTC. This translates into CASSLVSSGTKQFF.

The chain recombines TRBV3-1 (or the pseudogene TRBV3-2) with TRBJ2-5, with 9 bases matching TRBD2. Germline values: CDR1 LGHDT, CDR2 YNNKEL (reference sequence). After removal of 5 bases from V and 3 bases from J, the junction contained 10 bases not matched to a gene. The CDR3 contains 16 residues. DNA for the CDR3: TGTGCCAGCAGCGATCTAGCGGGAAGAGTTGAAGAGACCCAGTACTTC. It translates to CASSDLAGRVEETQYF.

V and J are TRBV6-5 and TRBJ2-2; 11 nucleotides line up with TRBD1. Looked up from germline, CDR1 is MNHEY and CDR2 is SVGAGI. This CDR3 is built from 13 residues. V dropped 8 bases and J dropped 6; count of bases not matched to a gene: 2. Written as DNA, the CDR3 is TGTGCCAGCCGGGACAGGGGGTCCGGGGAGCTGTTTTTT. It is translated as CASRDRGSGELFF.

The chain couples TRBV5-6 to TRBJ2-3, with 12 positions matching TRBD2. The CDR3 runs 17 residues. V shed 0 bases and J 5 bases; nucleotides not matched to a gene: 7. Germline V lookup: CDR1 SGHDT, CDR2 YYEEEE. CDR3 nucleotide sequence: TGTGCCAGCAGCTTGGCGCTAGCGGGAGGGCCGGGAGATACGCAGTATTTT. Translated: CASSLALAGGPGDTQYF. The whole variable domain, filled in from reference TRBV5-6 and TRBJ2-3, reads DAGVTQSPTHLIKTRGQQVTLRCSPKSGHDTVSWYQQALGQGPQFIFQYYEEEERQRGNFPDRFSGHQFPNYSSELNVNALLLGDSALYLCASSLALAGGPGDTQYFGPGTRLTVL.

The genes are TRBV7-9 and TRBJ1-2, with D perhaps TRBD1 (6 bases). With 11 bases removed from V and 8 bases from J, the gap between germline ends came to 27 bases. Germline V gene data show CDR1 as SEHNR and CDR2 as FQNEAQ (reference sequence). This CDR3 region has 15 residues. The CDR3 sequence is CAGDKGVSRRNGYTF. The DNA of the CDR3 is TGTGCCGGGGATAAGGGGGTCTCTCGGAGAAACGGCTACACCTTC.

V and J are TRBV3-1 (or the pseudogene TRBV3-2) and TRBJ1-1; D not certain. Trimming took 7 bases from V and 7 from J, leaving 10 bases between them. CDR3 size: 11 residues. From germline, CDR1 is LGHDT and CDR2 YNNKEL (reference sequence). CDR3: CASTSTSEAFF. The CDR3 DNA is TGTGCCAGCACCTCCACAAGTGAAGCTTTCTTT.

The rearrangement uses TRBV7-2 and TRBJ2-7; 10 bases are shared with TRBD2. The CDR3 has 18 residues. V gave up 4 bases and J gave up 3 bases; unmatched junction bases: 15. Germline CDR1 and CDR2: SGHTA and FQGNSA. The CDR3 DNA is TGTGCCAGCAGCTCACCTACTGAAGGACTAGCGGACTTCTACGAGCAGTACTTC. It codes for CASSSPTEGLADFYEQYF. Using reference TRBV7-2 and TRBJ2-7 for the parts outside the CDR3, the full variable domain is GAGVSQSPSNKVTEKGKDVELRCDPISGHTALYWYRQSLGQGLEFLIYFQGNSAPDKSGLPSDRFSAERTGGSVSTLTIQRTQQEDSAVYLCASSSPTEGLADFYEQYFGPGTRLTVT.

The chain is built from TRBV20-1 and TRBJ2-1, with TRBD2 identical over 7 bases. Trimming removed 3 bases from V and 7 bases from J; junction bases left unmatched: 12. The CDR3 spans 15 residues. Germline CDR1 is DFQATT and CDR2 is SNEGSKA (reference sequence). CDR3 in amino acids: CSASAWTRANNEQFF. Written as DNA, the CDR3 is TGCAGTGCTAGTGCTTGGACTAGAGCCAATAATGAGCAGTTCTTC.

V and J are TRBV2 and TRBJ1-2; D gene uncertain. Germline V CDR1 and CDR2: SNHLY, FYNNEI. V lost 7 bases and J lost 3, with 12 bases in between. This CDR3 contains 13 residues. The CDR3 nucleotides are TGTGCCAGCACCCCGTCCACATACTATGGCTACACCTTC. This encodes CASTPSTYYGYTF.

The CDR3 protein is CATGSGVGGYTF. The CDR3 coding sequence is TGTGCCACCGGATCGGGGGTCGGTGGCTACACCTTC. The chain carries TRBV24-1 and TRBJ1-2; a possible D gene is TRBD1 (5 bases). The CDR3 loop spans 12 amino acids. V was cut by 9 bases and J by 7 bases, with 14 bases left in between. CDR1 KGHDR and CDR2 SFDVKD come from the germline V gene.

The rearrangement links TRBV28 to TRBJ1-1, with 7 bases lining up with TRBD1. CDR1 is MDHEN, CDR2 SYDVKM, per germline. V dropped 6 bases and J dropped 1; count of bases not matched to a gene: 5. The CDR3 covers 14 residues. CDR3 DNA: TGTGCCAGCAGAGTCGGGACAGCGAACACTGAAGCTTTCTTT. It yields the protein CASRVGTANTEAFF.

J is TRBJ1-4 and V is TRBV19; D perhaps matches TRBD1 (6 bases). Germline V lookup: CDR1 LNHDA, CDR2 SQIVND (reference sequence). V lost 1 base and J 5 bases, leaving 11 bases between the germline ends. The CDR3 extends over 15 amino acids. For the CDR3, the DNA is TGTGCCAGTAGTATAGGTGACCAGGGGAATGAAAAACTGTTTTTT. Amino acid sequence: CASSIGDQGNEKLFF.

The V gene is TRBV5-1, the J gene TRBJ1-4; 9 nucleotides align to TRBD1. CDR1 is SGHRS and CDR2 is YFSETQ in the germline V gene. J was trimmed by 6 bases and V by 7 bases; bases with no gene match: 13. The CDR3 has 16 amino acids. The CDR3 nucleotides are TGCGCCAGCCATTTAAGACCAACAGGGGGCGATGAAAAACTGTTTTTT. This codes for CASHLRPTGGDEKLFF.

The V gene is TRBV28, the J gene TRBJ2-7; 7 bases map to TRBD1. The trim removed 3 bases at V and 1 base at J, leaving 6 bases unmatched. The CDR3 has 15 amino acids. Germline CDR1 is MDHEN and CDR2 is SYDVKM. Written as DNA, the CDR3 is TGTGCCAGCAGTTTGTCGGGACAGTTATCCTACGAGCAGTACTTC. Translation: CASSLSGQLSYEQYF. Drawing the rest from reference TRBV28 and TRBJ2-7, the complete variable domain is DVKVTQSSRYLVKRTGEKVFLECVQDMDHENMFWYRQDPGLGLRLIYFSYDVKMKEKGDIPEGYSVSREKKERFSLILESASTNQTSMYLCASSLSGQLSYEQYFGPGTRLTVT.

The chain carries TRBV28 and TRBJ2-7; 7 nucleotides align to TRBD1. Germline CDR1 and CDR2: MDHEN and SYDVKM. The CDR3 runs to 14 residues. Trimming took 6 bases from V and 3 from J; bases not matched to a gene: 8. CDR3 in amino acids: CASSPGTENYEQYF. Written as DNA, the CDR3 is TGTGCCAGCAGCCCCGGGACAGAAAACTACGAGCAGTACTTC. Looking up the rest from reference TRBV28 and TRBJ2-7 gives the full variable domain: DVKVTQSSRYLVKRTGEKVFLECVQDMDHENMFWYRQDPGLGLRLIYFSYDVKMKEKGDIPEGYSVSREKKERFSLILESASTNQTSMYLCASSPGTENYEQYFGPGTRLTVT.

J is TRBJ1-2 and V is TRBV7-8; 7 positions match TRBD1. Trimming took 5 bases from V and 4 from J; bases not matched to a gene: 10. This CDR3 contains 15 residues. The germline gives CDR1 SGHVS, CDR2 FQNEAQ. The CDR3 spells CASSLGRGQGYGYTF. The CDR3 nucleotides read TGTGCCAGCAGCCTCGGTAGGGGGCAAGGCTATGGCTACACCTTC.

The V gene is TRBV13, the J gene TRBJ2-3, with D tentatively TRBD2 (6 bases). This CDR3 has 15 residues. From germline, CDR1 is PRHDT and CDR2 FYEKMQ (reference sequence). Trimming shortened V by 3 bases and J by 4 bases, and 14 bases separated the two germline ends. The CDR3, as DNA: TGTGCCAGCAGCTTTAGTCGGGGGTTTGCAGATACGCAGTATTTT. Protein product: CASSFSRGFADTQYF. Complete variable domain (other parts from reference TRBV13 and TRBJ2-3): AAGVIQSPRHLIKEKRETATLKCYPIPRHDTVYWYQQGPGQDPQFLISFYEKMQSDKGSIPDRFSAQQFSDYHSELNMSSLELGDSALYFCASSFSRGFADTQYFGPGTRLTVL.